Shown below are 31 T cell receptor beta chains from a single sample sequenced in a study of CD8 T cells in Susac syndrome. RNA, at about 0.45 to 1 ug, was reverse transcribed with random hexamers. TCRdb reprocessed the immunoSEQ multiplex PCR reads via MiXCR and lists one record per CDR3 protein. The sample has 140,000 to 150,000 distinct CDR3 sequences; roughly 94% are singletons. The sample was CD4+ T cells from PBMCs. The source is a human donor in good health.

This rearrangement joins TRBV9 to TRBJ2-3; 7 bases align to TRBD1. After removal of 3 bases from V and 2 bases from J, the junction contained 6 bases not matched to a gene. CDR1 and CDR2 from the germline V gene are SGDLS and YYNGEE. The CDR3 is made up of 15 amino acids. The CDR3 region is CASSARQGDTDTQYF. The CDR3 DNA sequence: TGTGCCAGCAGCGCCCGACAGGGAGACACAGATACGCAGTATTTT.

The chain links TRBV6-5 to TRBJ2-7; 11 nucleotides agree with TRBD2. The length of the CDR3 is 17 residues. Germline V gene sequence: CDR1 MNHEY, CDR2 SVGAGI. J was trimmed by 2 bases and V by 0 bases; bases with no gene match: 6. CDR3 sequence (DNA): TGTGCCAGCAGTTACTCCGGGACTAGCGGAAGAGCCTACGAGCAGTACTTC. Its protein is CASSYSGTSGRAYEQYF.

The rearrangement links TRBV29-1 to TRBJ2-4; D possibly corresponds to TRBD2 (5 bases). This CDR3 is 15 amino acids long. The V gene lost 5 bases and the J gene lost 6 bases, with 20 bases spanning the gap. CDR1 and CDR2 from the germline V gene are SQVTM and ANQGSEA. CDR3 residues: CSVIPRGSVGNIQYF. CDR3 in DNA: TGCAGCGTTATCCCCCGTGGTAGCGTGGGAAACATTCAGTACTTC.

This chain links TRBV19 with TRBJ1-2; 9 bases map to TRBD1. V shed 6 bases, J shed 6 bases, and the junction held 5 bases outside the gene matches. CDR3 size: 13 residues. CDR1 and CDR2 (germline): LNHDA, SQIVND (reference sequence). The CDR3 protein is CASRDRGVDGYTF. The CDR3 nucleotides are TGTGCCAGTAGGGACAGGGGAGTCGATGGCTACACCTTC.

The CDR3 nucleotides are TGTGCCAGCAGTTTATCCCCGGACAGAGTCTATGGCTACACCTTC. Translation: CASSLSPDRVYGYTF. The rearrangement joins TRBV27 to TRBJ1-2; D possibly corresponds to TRBD1 (6 bases). The CDR3 has 15 residues. From germline, CDR1 is MNHEY and CDR2 SMNVEV (reference sequence). V lost 0 bases and J lost 4, with 12 bases in between.

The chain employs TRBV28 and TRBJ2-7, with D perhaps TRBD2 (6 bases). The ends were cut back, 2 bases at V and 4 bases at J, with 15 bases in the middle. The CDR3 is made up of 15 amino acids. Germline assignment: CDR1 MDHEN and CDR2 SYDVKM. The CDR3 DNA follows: TGTGCCAGCAGTTTAGTAGGAGGGAGTAGGTACGAGCAGTACTTC. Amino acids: CASSLVGGSRYEQYF.

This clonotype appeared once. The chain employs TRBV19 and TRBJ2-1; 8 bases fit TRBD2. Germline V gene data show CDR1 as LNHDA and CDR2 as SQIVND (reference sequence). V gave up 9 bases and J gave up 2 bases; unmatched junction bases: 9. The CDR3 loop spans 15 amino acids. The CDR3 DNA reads TGTGCCAGCCGCATTGGACTAGCTGCCTACAATGAGCAGTTCTTC. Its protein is CASRIGLAAYNEQFF.

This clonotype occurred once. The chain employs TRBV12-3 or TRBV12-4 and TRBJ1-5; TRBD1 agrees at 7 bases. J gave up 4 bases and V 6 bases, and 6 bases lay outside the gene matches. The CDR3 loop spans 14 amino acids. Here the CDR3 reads CASRLGQFNQPQHF. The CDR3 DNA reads TGTGCCAGCAGATTGGGACAGTTTAATCAGCCCCAGCATTTT.

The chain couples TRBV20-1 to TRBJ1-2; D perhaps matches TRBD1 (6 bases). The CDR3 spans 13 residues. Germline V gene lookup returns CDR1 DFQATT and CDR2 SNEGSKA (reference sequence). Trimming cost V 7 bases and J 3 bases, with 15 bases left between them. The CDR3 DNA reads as TGCAGTGGGTCGGGGGGCACGGACTATGGCTACACCTTC. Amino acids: CSGSGGTDYGYTF.

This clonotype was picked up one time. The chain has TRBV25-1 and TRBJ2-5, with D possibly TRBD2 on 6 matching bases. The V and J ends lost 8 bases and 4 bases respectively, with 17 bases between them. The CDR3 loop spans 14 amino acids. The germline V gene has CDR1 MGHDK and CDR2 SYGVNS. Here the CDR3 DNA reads TGTGCCAGCGCCGGGACTCTAACTTCAGAGACCCAGTACTTC. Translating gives CASAGTLTSETQYF.

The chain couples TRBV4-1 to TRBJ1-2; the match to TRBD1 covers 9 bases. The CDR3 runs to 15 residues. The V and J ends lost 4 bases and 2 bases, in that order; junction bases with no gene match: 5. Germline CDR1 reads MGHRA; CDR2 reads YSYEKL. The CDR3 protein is CASSPQDRGNYGYTF. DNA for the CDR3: TGCGCCAGCAGCCCCCAGGACAGGGGCAACTATGGCTACACCTTC.

Here the CDR3 reads CASLGTDQSYEQYF. CDR3 bases: TGTGCCAGCCTCGGGACGGACCAATCCTACGAGCAGTACTTC. The chain couples TRBV18 to TRBJ2-7; possibly TRBD1 or TRBD2 for D (5 bases each). Germline values: CDR1 KGHSH, CDR2 LQKENI. V lost 8 bases, J lost 1 base, and 15 bases lay in between. The CDR3 consists of 14 residues.

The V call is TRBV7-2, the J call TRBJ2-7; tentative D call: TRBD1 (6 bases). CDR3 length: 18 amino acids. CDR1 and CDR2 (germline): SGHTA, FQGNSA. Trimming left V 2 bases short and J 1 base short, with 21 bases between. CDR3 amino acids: CASSLYSPRDTQSYEQYF. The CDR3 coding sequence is TGTGCCAGCAGCTTATATAGTCCTCGGGACACCCAATCCTACGAGCAGTACTTC.

CDR3 coding DNA: TGTGCCAGTAGTCTTTTGGCAGGCGGCGGGGAGCTGTTTTTT. It specifies CASSLLAGGGELFF. The V gene is TRBV19, the J gene TRBJ2-2; no definite D call. Germline V gives CDR1 LNHDA, CDR2 SQIVND (reference sequence). There are 14 residues in the CDR3. The V and J ends lost 5 bases and 7 bases respectively, with 14 bases between them.

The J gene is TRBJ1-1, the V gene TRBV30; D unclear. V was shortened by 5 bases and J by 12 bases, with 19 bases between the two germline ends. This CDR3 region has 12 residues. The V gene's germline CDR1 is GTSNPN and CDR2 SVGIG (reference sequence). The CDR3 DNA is TGTGCCTGGGCCCAGGTGGTAGGGTCGACTTTCTTT. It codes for CAWAQVVGSTFF.

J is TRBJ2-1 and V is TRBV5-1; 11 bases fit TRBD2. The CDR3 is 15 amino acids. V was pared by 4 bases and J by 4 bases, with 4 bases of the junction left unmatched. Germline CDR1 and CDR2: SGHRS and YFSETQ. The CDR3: CASSPTSGTYNEQFF. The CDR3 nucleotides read TGCGCCAGCAGCCCGACTAGCGGGACTTACAATGAGCAGTTCTTC. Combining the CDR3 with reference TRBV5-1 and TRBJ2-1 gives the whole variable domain KAGVTQTPRYLIKTRGQQVTLSCSPISGHRSVSWYQQTPGQGLQFLFEYFSETQRNKGNFPGRFSGRQFSNSRSEMNVSTLELGDSALYLCASSPTSGTYNEQFFGPGTRLTVL.

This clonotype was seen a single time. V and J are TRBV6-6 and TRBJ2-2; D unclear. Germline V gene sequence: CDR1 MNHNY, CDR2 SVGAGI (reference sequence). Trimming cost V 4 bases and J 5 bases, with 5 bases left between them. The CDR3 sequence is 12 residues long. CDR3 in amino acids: CASSSTTGELFF. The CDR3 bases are TGTGCCAGCAGTTCTACTACCGGGGAGCTGTTTTTT.

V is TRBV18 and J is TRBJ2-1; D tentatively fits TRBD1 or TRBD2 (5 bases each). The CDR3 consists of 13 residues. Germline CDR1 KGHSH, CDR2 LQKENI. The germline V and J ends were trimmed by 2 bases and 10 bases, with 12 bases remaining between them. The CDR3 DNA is TGTGCCAGCTCACCAGGATGGGGGAACGAGCAGTTCTTC. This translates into CASSPGWGNEQFF. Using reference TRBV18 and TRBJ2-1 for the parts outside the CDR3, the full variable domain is NAGVMQNPRHLVRRRGQEARLRCSPMKGHSHVYWYRQLPEEGLKFMVYLQKENIIDESGMPKERFSAEFPKEGPSILRIQQVVRGDSAAYFCASSPGWGNEQFFGPGTRLTVL.

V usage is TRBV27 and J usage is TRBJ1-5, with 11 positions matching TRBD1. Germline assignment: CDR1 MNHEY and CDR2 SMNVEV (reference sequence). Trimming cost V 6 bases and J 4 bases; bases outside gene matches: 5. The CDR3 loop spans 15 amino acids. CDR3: CASSAGTGGNQPQHF. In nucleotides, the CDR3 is TGTGCCAGCAGCGCCGGGACAGGGGGTAATCAGCCCCAGCATTTT.

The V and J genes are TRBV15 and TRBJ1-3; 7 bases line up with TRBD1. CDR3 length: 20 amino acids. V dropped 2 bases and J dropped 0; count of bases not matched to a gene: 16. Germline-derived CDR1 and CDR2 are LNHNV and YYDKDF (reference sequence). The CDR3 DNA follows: TGTGCCACCAGCAGAACCCCCGGAGCAGGGGGTTCGCGCTCTGGAAACACCATATATTTT. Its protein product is CATSRTPGAGGSRSGNTIYF. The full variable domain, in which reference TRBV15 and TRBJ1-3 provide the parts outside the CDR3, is DAMVIQNPRYQVTQFGKPVTLSCSQTLNHNVMYWYQQKSSQAPKLLFHYYDKDFNNEADTPDNFQSRRPNTSFCFLDIRSPGLGDTAMYLCATSRTPGAGGSRSGNTIYFGEGSWLTVV.

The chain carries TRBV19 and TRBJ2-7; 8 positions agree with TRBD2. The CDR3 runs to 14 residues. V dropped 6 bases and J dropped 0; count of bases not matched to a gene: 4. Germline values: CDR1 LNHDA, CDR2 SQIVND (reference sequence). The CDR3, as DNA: TGTGCCAGTAGGCAAGCGGGGGCCTCCTACGAGCAGTACTTC. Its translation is CASRQAGASYEQYF.

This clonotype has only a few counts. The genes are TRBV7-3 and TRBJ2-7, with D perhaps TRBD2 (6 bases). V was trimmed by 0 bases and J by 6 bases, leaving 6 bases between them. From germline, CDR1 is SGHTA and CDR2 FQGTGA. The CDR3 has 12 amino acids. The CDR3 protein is CASSLTGGEQYF. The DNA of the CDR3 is TGTGCCAGCAGCTTAACGGGGGGCGAGCAGTACTTC.

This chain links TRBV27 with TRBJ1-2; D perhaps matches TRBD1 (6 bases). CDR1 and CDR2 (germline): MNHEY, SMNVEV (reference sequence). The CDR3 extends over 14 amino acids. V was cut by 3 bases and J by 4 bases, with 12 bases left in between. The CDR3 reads CASSFRGASYGYTF. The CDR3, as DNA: TGTGCCAGCAGTTTCAGGGGCGCTTCCTATGGCTACACCTTC.

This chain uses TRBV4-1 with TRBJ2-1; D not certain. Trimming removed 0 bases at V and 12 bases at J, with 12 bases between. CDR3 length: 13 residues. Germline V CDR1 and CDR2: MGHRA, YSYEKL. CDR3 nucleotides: TGCGCCAGCAGCCAAGAGGGCCACCTGGGGCAGTTCTTC. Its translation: CASSQEGHLGQFF.

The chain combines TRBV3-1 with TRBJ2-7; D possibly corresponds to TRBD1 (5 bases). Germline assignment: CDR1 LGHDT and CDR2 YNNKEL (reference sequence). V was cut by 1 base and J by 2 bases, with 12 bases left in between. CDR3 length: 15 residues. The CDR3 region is CASSQGHRTPYEQYF. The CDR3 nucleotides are TGTGCCAGCAGCCAAGGTCACAGGACCCCCTACGAGCAGTACTTC.

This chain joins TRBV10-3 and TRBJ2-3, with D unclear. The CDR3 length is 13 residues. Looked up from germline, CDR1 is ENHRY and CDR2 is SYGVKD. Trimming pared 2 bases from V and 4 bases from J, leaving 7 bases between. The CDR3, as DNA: TGTGCCATCAGTGAGCAGAGACCAGATACGCAGTATTTT. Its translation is CAISEQRPDTQYF.

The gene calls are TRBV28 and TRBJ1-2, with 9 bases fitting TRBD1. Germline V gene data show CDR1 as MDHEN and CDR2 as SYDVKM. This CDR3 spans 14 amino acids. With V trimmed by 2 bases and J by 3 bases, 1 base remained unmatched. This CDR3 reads CASSLGDRDYGYTF. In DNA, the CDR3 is TGTGCCAGCAGTTTAGGGGACAGGGACTATGGCTACACCTTC.

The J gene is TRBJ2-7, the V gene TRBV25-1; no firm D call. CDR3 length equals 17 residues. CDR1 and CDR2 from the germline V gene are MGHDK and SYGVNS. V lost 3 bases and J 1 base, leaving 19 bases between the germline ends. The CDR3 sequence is CASSDGRTNHGSYEQYF. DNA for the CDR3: TGTGCCAGCAGTGACGGACGGACCAATCACGGGTCCTACGAGCAGTACTTC.

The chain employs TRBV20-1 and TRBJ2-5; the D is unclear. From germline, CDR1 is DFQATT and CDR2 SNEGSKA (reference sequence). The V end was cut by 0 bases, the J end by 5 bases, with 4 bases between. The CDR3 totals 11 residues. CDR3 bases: TGCAGTGCTAGAGAACGCGAGACCCAGTACTTC. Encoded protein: CSARERETQYF.

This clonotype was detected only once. CDR3 sequence (DNA): TGTGCCAGTAGTATGGACAGGGGGGTCTATACTGAAGCTTTCTTT. Its protein product is CASSMDRGVYTEAFF. The gene calls are TRBV19 and TRBJ1-1; TRBD1 matches 10 bases. V trimming: 3 bases; J trimming: 5 bases; junction bases outside the gene matches: 6. The CDR3 has 15 amino acids. Germline values: CDR1 LNHDA, CDR2 SQIVND (reference sequence).

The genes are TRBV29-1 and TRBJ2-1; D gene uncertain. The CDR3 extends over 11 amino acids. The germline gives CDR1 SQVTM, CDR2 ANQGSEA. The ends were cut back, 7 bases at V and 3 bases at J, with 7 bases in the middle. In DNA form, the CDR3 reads TGCAGCGGTGGGGACTACAATGAGCAGTTCTTC. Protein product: CSGGDYNEQFF.